Listed here are 26 T cell receptor beta chains from one sample, sequenced in a study of tumour-infiltrating T cells in Burkitt lymphoma. TCRdb's copy holds only in-frame clones and misses some; the assay was immunoSEQ multiplex PCR. The sample has fewer than 8,000 clones; about a sixth are singletons. Sequenced: tumor tissue. These receptor sequences come from a human donor with diffuse large B-cell lymphoma.

The J gene is TRBJ2-1, the V gene TRBV7-9; D is uncertain. The CDR3 is made up of 13 amino acids. Germline assignment: CDR1 SEHNR and CDR2 FQNEAQ (reference sequence). V dropped 1 base and J dropped 8 bases, with 9 bases sitting between them. CDR3 nucleotides: TGTGCCAGCAGCTTAGATCTTCGTTATGAGCAGTTCTTC. This codes for CASSLDLRYEQFF.

This clone was seen a few times. The chain employs TRBV19 and TRBJ2-5; 10 nucleotides align to TRBD2. Per the germline V gene, CDR1 is LNHDA and CDR2 is SQIVND (reference sequence). V gave up 3 bases and J gave up 3 bases; unmatched junction bases: 4. There are 15 residues in the CDR3. CDR3 bases: TGTGCCAGTAGTATCTCCGGACTAGCGGAAGAGACCCAGTACTTC. Its translation: CASSISGLAEETQYF.

A few counts support this clone. Other DNA sequences in this sample translate to the same CDR3. The chain employs TRBV29-1 and TRBJ2-1; no firm D call. Germline CDR1 and CDR2: SQVTM and ANQGSEA. V lost 4 bases and J lost 4, with 2 bases in between. The CDR3 is made up of 10 amino acids. The CDR3 region has the DNA TGCAGCGTTGCATACAATGAGCAGTTCTTC. Residues: CSVAYNEQFF.

J is TRBJ2-2 and V is TRBV19, with TRBD2 identical over 11 bases. This CDR3 contains 17 residues. Germline V gene data show CDR1 as LNHDA and CDR2 as SQIVND (reference sequence). With V trimmed by 4 bases and J by 5 bases, 9 bases remained unmatched. This CDR3 is CASSTPLAGGGTGELFF. The CDR3 coding sequence is TGTGCCAGTAGTACTCCGCTAGCGGGAGGAGGGACCGGGGAGCTGTTTTTT.

The chain combines TRBV18 with TRBJ2-1; D may correspond to TRBD1 or TRBD2 (5 bases each). The germline gives CDR1 KGHSH, CDR2 LQKENI. This CDR3 spans 16 amino acids. V lost 2 bases and J lost 5, with 16 bases in between. CDR3 sequence reads: CASSPNPPGTHNEQFF. In DNA, the CDR3 is TGTGCCAGCTCACCAAACCCTCCCGGGACCCACAATGAGCAGTTCTTC.

The table lists this clone with a few counts. The chain carries TRBV7-9 and TRBJ1-1; maybe TRBD1 (6 bases). V was trimmed by 5 bases and J by 1 base, leaving 11 bases between them. There are 14 residues in the CDR3. The germline V gene encodes CDR1 SEHNR and CDR2 FQNEAQ (reference sequence). In DNA, the CDR3 is TGTGCCAGCAGCCCGATGACAGGGAACACTGAAGCTTTCTTT. Protein product: CASSPMTGNTEAFF.

This clone was found a few times. The chain couples TRBV7-6 to TRBJ2-1; 7 bases map to TRBD2. Germline assignment: CDR1 SGHVS and CDR2 FNYEAQ. V shed 4 bases, J shed 10 bases, and the junction held 13 bases outside the gene matches. The CDR3 runs to 15 residues. CDR3 sequence reads: CASSSISREAGEQFF. In nucleotides, the CDR3 is TGTGCCAGCAGCTCAATCAGTCGAGAAGCGGGGGAGCAGTTCTTC.

This chain links TRBV9 with TRBJ2-2; D is ambiguous. The germline V gene encodes CDR1 SGDLS and CDR2 YYNGEE. Deletions cut 4 bases from V and 1 base from J, with 8 bases between. CDR3 length: 14 residues. The CDR3 reads CASSPSQNTGELFF. CDR3 bases: TGTGCCAGCAGCCCCAGCCAGAACACCGGGGAGCTGTTTTTT.

This clone was picked up a small number of times. This chain connects TRBV27 to TRBJ2-1; TRBD1 agrees at 7 bases. V shed 7 bases and J 3 bases; nucleotides not matched to a gene: 3. There are 13 residues in the CDR3. Germline lookup yields CDR1 MNHEY and CDR2 SMNVEV (reference sequence). CDR3 coding DNA: TGTGCCAGCACAGGGGGTGTCTACAATGAGCAGTTCTTC. It codes for CASTGGVYNEQFF.

In this sample, this clone turned up a few times. The chain links TRBV6-5 to TRBJ2-1; the D is unclear. Trimming pared 2 bases from V and 6 bases from J, leaving 8 bases between. The CDR3 length is 13 residues. Per the germline V gene, CDR1 is MNHEY and CDR2 is SVGAGI. CDR3 DNA sequence: TGTGCCAGCAGTTACCTAGGGTCCAATGAGCAGTTCTTC. It specifies CASSYLGSNEQFF.

The chain recombines TRBV4-2 with TRBJ2-1; the match to TRBD2 covers 9 bases. Germline V gene sequence: CDR1 LGHNA, CDR2 YNFKEQ. The V segment lost 0 bases and the J segment 8 bases; nucleotides outside the gene matches: 11. The CDR3 extends over 17 amino acids. The DNA of the CDR3 is TGTGCCAGCAGCCAAGAAGGTATGGTGACTAGCGGCTATGAGCAGTTCTTC. Its translation is CASSQEGMVTSGYEQFF.

The chain joins TRBV10-3 to TRBJ2-4, with TRBD1 as a possible D gene (6 bases). Germline CDR1 is ENHRY and CDR2 is SYGVKD. Trimming pared 0 bases from V and 5 bases from J, leaving 11 bases between. The CDR3 consists of 15 residues. CDR3 region: CAISESRRGENIQYF. CDR3 DNA sequence: TGTGCCATCAGTGAGTCTCGCAGGGGTGAAAACATTCAGTACTTC.

This clone was recorded a few times. V is TRBV7-8 and J is TRBJ2-5, with 8 bases identical to TRBD1. Germline V gene data show CDR1 as SGHVS and CDR2 as FQNEAQ. This CDR3 has 14 amino acids. V was clipped by 10 bases and J by 7 bases; unmatched bases: 14. As DNA, the CDR3 is TGTGCCACACAACGGACAGGGTCTCCGGGGACCCAGTACTTC. As protein: CATQRTGSPGTQYF.

In its sample, this clone was seen a few times. The J gene is TRBJ2-2, the V gene TRBV18; D is unresolved. Germline CDR1 and CDR2: KGHSH and LQKENI. The V and J ends lost 2 bases and 0 bases respectively, with 7 bases between them. The CDR3 loop spans 15 amino acids. CDR3 nucleotide sequence: TGTGCCAGCTCACCAGTGGTAGCGAACACCGGGGAGCTGTTTTTT. Residues: CASSPVVANTGELFF.

There are a few counts of this clone. The rearrangement uses TRBV7-6 and TRBJ2-7, with TRBD2 as a possible D gene (5 bases). V lost 6 bases and J lost 4, with 13 bases in between. Germline V CDR1 and CDR2: SGHVS, FNYEAQ. This CDR3 has 13 amino acids. CDR3 sequence (DNA): TGTGCCAGCAGTTCCGGGGAGCGGTACGAGCAGTACTTC. Its translation is CASSSGERYEQYF.

The table lists this clone with a few counts. J is TRBJ2-7 and V is TRBV29-1; D is undetermined. This CDR3 has 14 residues. The germline CDR1 and CDR2 sequences are SQVTM and ANQGSEA. V lost 5 bases, J lost 5 bases, and 19 bases lay in between. CDR3 sequence reads: CSVIRTSPLNEQYF. CDR3 DNA sequence: TGCAGCGTTATACGAACAAGTCCTTTAAACGAGCAGTACTTC.

This clone has only a few counts. This sequence joins TRBV2 and TRBJ2-7, with TRBD1 matching 10 bases. J was trimmed by 5 bases and V by 6 bases; bases with no gene match: 4. Germline assignment: CDR1 SNHLY and CDR2 FYNNEI. The CDR3 consists of 13 residues. DNA for the CDR3: TGTGCCAGCAGGACCGGGACAGGGGACGAGCAGTACTTC. Translating it yields CASRTGTGDEQYF.

The chain joins TRBV6-1 to TRBJ1-3; the D gene is possibly TRBD1 (6 bases). Germline CDR1 and CDR2: MNHNS and SASEGT. Deletions cut 4 bases from V and 2 bases from J, with 9 bases between. The CDR3 loop spans 14 amino acids. CDR3 DNA: TGTGCCAGCAGTGTAGCAGGGGCTGGAAACACCATATATTTT. Its protein product is CASSVAGAGNTIYF.

The chain recombines TRBV28 with TRBJ2-3; 9 positions match TRBD2. CDR1 MDHEN and CDR2 SYDVKM come from the germline V gene. V trimming: 5 bases; J trimming: 5 bases; junction bases outside the gene matches: 2. CDR3 length: 13 amino acids. CDR3 sequence (DNA): TGTGCCAGCAGTCGAGCGGGAGGAGATACGCAGTATTTT. Its translation is CASSRAGGDTQYF.

This clone has only a few counts. V usage is TRBV2 and J usage is TRBJ2-7; 12 nucleotides align to TRBD2. The CDR3 is made up of 16 amino acids. Trimming removed 3 bases from V and 3 bases from J; junction bases left unmatched: 6. Germline V gives CDR1 SNHLY, CDR2 FYNNEI. Here the CDR3 DNA reads TGTGCCAGCAGTGAGGGACGACTAGCGGGAGACTACGAGCAGTACTTC. This sequence encodes CASSEGRLAGDYEQYF.

The rearrangement joins TRBV11-1 to TRBJ2-5; D is uncertain. Germline V gene data show CDR1 as SGHAT and CDR2 as FQDESV (reference sequence). The length of the CDR3 is 11 residues. Trimming took off 6 bases at V and 2 bases at J, with 4 bases between the two ends. In DNA, the CDR3 is TGTGCCAGCAGGGCACAAGAGACCCAGTACTTC. Protein sequence: CASRAQETQYF. Full variable domain (outside the CDR3, taken from reference TRBV11-1 and TRBJ2-5): EAEVAQSPRYKITEKSQAVAFWCDPISGHATLYWYRQILGQGPELLVQFQDESVVDDSQLPKDRFSAERLKGVDSTLKIQPAELGDSAMYLCASRAQETQYFGPGTRLLVL.

This clone has a handful of counts. The chain has TRBV30 and TRBJ1-4; D is possibly TRBD1 (6 bases). The V and J ends lost 2 bases and 0 bases respectively, with 10 bases between them. Germline lookup yields CDR1 GTSNPN and CDR2 SVGIG (reference sequence). The CDR3 covers 15 residues. The CDR3 sequence is CAWSLSGATNEKLFF. CDR3 DNA sequence: TGTGCCTGGAGTTTGTCAGGGGCAACTAATGAAAAACTGTTTTTT. Full variable domain (rest looked up from reference TRBV30 and TRBJ1-4): SQTIHQWPATLVQPVGSPLSLECTVEGTSNPNLYWYRQAAGRGLQLLFYSVGIGQISSEVPQNLSASRPQDRQFILSSKKLLLSDSGFYLCAWSLSGATNEKLFFGSGTQLSVL.

V usage is TRBV7-9 and J usage is TRBJ2-7; 9 bases align to TRBD1. The CDR3 extends over 14 amino acids. Germline V gene sequence: CDR1 SEHNR, CDR2 FQNEAQ (reference sequence). After removal of 7 bases from V and 4 bases from J, the junction contained 8 bases not matched to a gene. The CDR3, as DNA: TGTGCCAGCACTGGGACAGGGTTGGGATACGAGCAGTACTTC. Translation gives CASTGTGLGYEQYF.

The table lists this clone with a few counts. This chain links TRBV27 with TRBJ2-7, with D possibly being TRBD2 (5 bases). Deletions cut 3 bases from V and 3 bases from J, with 12 bases between. Germline assignment: CDR1 MNHEY and CDR2 SMNVEV (reference sequence). The CDR3 sequence is 14 residues long. Here the CDR3 DNA reads TGTGCCAGCAGTTTCACGGGGATCCTCTACGAGCAGTACTTC. Residues: CASSFTGILYEQYF.

V and J are TRBV4-3 and TRBJ2-2; unclear D gene. This CDR3 spans 14 amino acids. From germline, CDR1 is LGHNA and CDR2 YSLEER. The V end was cut by 4 bases, the J end by 7 bases, with 13 bases between. This CDR3 is CASSLTRSLGELFF. The CDR3 DNA sequence: TGCGCCAGCAGCCTAACGCGGAGCCTCGGGGAGCTGTTTTTT.

This chain links TRBV7-8 with TRBJ2-1, with TRBD2 matching over 8 bases. The CDR3 loop spans 15 amino acids. Germline V CDR1 and CDR2: SGHVS, FQNEAQ. V shed 5 bases, J shed 4 bases, and the junction held 7 bases outside the gene matches. The DNA of the CDR3 is TGTGCCAGCAGCCGTACTAGCGGCTGGTACAATGAGCAGTTCTTC. This translates into CASSRTSGWYNEQFF.